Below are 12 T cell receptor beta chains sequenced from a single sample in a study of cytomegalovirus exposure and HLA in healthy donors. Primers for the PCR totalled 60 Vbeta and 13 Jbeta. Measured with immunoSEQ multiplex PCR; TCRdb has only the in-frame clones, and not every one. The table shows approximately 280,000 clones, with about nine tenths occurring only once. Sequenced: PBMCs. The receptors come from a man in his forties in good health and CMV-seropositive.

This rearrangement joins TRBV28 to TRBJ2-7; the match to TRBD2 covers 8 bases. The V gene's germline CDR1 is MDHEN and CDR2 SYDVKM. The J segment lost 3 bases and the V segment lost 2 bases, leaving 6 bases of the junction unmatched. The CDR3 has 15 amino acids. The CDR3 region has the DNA TGTGCCAGCAGTTTAATTGGCCTAGCGGGCTACGAGCAGTACTTC. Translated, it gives CASSLIGLAGYEQYF. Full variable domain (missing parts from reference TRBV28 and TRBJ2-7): DVKVTQSSRYLVKRTGEKVFLECVQDMDHENMFWYRQDPGLGLRLIYFSYDVKMKEKGDIPEGYSVSREKKERFSLILESASTNQTSMYLCASSLIGLAGYEQYFGPGTRLTVT.

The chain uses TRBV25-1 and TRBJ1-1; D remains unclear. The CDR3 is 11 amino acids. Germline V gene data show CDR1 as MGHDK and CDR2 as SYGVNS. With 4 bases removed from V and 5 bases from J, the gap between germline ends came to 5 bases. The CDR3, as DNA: TGTGCCAGCAGTGCGGGGACTGAAGCTTTCTTT. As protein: CASSAGTEAFF.

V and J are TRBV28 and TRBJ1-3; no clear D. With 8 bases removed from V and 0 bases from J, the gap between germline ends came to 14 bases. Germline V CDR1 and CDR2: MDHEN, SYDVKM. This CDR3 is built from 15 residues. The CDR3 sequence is CASSRAGRSGNTIYF. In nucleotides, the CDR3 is TGTGCCAGCTCCAGAGCGGGCCGCTCTGGAAACACCATATATTTT.

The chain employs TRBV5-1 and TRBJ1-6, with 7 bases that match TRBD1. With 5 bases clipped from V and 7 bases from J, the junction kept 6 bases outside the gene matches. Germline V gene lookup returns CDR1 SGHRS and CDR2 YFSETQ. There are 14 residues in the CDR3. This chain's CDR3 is CASRPTRGNSPLHF. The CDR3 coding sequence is TGCGCCAGCAGACCCACCAGGGGGAATTCACCCCTCCACTTT.

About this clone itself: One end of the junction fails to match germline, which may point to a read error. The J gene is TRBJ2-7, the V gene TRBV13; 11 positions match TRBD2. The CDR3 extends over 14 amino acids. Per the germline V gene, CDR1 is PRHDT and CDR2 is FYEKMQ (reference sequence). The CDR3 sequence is CASRLAGGPYEQYF. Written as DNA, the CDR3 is TGTGCCAGCAGGTTAGCGGGAGGGCCCTACGAGCAGTACTTC.

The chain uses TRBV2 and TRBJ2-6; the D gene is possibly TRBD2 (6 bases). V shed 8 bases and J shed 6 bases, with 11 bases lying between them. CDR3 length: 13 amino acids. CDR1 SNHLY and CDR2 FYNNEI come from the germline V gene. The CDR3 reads CASGGSAANVLTF. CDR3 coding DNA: TGTGCCAGCGGGGGGTCGGCGGCCAACGTCCTGACTTTC.

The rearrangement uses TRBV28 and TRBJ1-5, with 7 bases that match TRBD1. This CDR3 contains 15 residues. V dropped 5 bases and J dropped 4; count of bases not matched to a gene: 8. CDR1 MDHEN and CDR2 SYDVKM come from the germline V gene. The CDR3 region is CASSPPGQINQPQHF. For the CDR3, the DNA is TGTGCCAGCAGTCCCCCGGGACAGATAAATCAGCCCCAGCATTTT.

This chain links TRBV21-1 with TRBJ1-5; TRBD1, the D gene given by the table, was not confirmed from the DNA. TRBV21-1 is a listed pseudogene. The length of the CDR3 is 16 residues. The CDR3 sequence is CASSFRFPRPNQPQHF. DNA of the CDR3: TGTGCCAGCAGCTTCAGGTTCCCCCGCCCCAATCAGCCCCAGCATTTT.

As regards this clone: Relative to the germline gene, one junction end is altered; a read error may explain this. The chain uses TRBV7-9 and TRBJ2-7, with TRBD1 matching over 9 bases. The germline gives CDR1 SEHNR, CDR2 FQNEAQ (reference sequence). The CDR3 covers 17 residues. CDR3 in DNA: TGTTCCAGCAGCTCATCTACAGGGGGCGGTGGGGACTACGAGCAGTACTTC. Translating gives CSSSSSTGGGGDYEQYF.

The CDR3 loop is CASSPTTTGYEQYF. The CDR3 DNA follows: TGTGCCAGCAGCCCCACAACGACAGGGTACGAGCAGTACTTC. V is TRBV7-9 and J is TRBJ2-7, with 7 bases lining up with TRBD1. The CDR3 has 14 amino acids. CDR1 is SEHNR and CDR2 is FQNEAQ in the germline V gene (reference sequence). The trim removed 5 bases at V and 4 bases at J, leaving 8 bases unmatched.

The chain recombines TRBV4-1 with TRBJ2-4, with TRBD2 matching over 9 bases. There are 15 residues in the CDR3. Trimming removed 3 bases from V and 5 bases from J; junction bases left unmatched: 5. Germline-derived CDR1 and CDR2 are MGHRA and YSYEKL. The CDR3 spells CASSHAGLAQNIQYF. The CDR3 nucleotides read TGCGCCAGCAGCCACGCGGGACTAGCTCAAAACATTCAGTACTTC.

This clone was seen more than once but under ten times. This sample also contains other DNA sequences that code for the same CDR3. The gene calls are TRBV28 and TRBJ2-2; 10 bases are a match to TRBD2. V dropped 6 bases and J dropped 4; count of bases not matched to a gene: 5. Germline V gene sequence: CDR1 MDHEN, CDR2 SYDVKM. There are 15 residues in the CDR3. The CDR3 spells CASSLLAGVTGELFF. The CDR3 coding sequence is TGTGCCAGCAGCTTGCTAGCGGGAGTCACCGGGGAGCTGTTTTTT.